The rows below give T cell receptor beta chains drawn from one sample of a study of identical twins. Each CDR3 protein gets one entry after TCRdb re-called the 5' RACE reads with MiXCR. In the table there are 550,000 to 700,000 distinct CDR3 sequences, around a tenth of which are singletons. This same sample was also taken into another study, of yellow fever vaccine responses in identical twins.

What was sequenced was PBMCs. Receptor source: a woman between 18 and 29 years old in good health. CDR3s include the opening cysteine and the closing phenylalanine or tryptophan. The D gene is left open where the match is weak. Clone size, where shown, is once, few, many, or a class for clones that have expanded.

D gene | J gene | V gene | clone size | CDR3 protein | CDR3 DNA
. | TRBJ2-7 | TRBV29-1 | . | CSVAARESYEQYF | TGCAGCGTTGCCGCTAGGGAGTCCTACGAGCAGTACTTC
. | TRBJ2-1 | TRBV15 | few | CATSRAPGADEQFF | TGTGCCACCAGCAGAGCTCCGGGGGCAGATGAGCAGTTCTTC
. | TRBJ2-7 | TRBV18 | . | CASSTGAAYEQYF | TGTGCCAGCTCAACCGGGGCCGCCTACGAGCAGTACTTC
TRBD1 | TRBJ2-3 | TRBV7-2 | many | CASTPPPRGDTQYF | TGTGCCAGCACCCCTCCCCCCAGGGGGGATACGCAGTATTTT
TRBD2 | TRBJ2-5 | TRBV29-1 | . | CSVEAPPGLAGGAQETQYF | TGCAGCGTTGAAGCCCCTCCGGGACTAGCGGGGGGTGCCCAAGAGACCCAGTACTTC
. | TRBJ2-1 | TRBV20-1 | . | CSARDSPYNEQFF | TGCAGTGCTAGAGATTCCCCATACAATGAGCAGTTCTTC
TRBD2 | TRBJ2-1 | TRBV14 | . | CASTLLLLAGGYNEQFF | TGTGCCAGCACTCTCCTACTACTAGCGGGAGGGTATAATGAGCAGTTCTTC
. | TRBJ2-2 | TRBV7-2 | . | CASSRLGSAGELFF | TGTGCCAGCAGCCGTCTCGGGTCGGCCGGGGAGCTGTTTTTT
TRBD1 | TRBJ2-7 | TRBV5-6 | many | CASSGDRGSSEQYF | TGTGCCAGCAGCGGGGACAGGGGGTCTTCCGAGCAGTACTTC
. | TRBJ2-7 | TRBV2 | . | CASGGTASSEQYF | TGTGCCAGCGGTGGGACCGCTTCATCCGAGCAGTACTTC
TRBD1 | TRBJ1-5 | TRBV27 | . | CASRASGGFGQPQHF | TGTGCCAGCAGAGCCTCAGGGGGTTTTGGGCAGCCCCAGCATTTT
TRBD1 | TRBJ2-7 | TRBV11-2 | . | CASSLGYRMLMTGTGEQYF | TGTGCCAGCAGCTTAGGATATCGGATGTTGATGACAGGGACGGGCGAGCAGTACTTC
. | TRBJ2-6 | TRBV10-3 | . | CAISEARDSGANVLTF | TGTGCCATCAGTGAGGCCCGCGACTCTGGGGCCAACGTCCTGACTTTC
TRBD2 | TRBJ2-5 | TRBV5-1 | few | CASSFGGDAETQYF | TGCGCCAGCAGCTTCGGGGGGGACGCAGAGACCCAGTACTTC
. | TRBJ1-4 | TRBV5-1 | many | CASSRENNEKLFF | TGCGCCAGCAGCAGGGAGAATAATGAAAAACTGTTTTTT
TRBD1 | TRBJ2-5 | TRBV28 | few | CASRGQGAIGETQYF | TGTGCCAGCAGGGGACAGGGGGCGATCGGGGAGACCCAGTACTTC
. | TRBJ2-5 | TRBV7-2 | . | CASSLARLNQETQYF | TGTGCCAGCAGCTTAGCCAGACTAAATCAAGAGACCCAGTACTTC
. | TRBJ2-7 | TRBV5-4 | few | CASSLVPGNAYEQYF | TGTGCCAGCAGCTTGGTTCCCGGGAATGCCTACGAGCAGTACTTC
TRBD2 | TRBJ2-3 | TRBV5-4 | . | CASTLGLAGSSTQYF | TGTGCCAGCACCTTAGGACTAGCGGGATCTAGTACGCAGTATTTT
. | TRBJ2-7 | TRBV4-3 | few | CASSRNIRSYEQYF | TGCGCCAGCAGCCGAAACATCCGCTCCTACGAGCAGTACTTC
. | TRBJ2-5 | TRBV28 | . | CASRGGRGQETQYF | TGTGCCAGCAGGGGGGGTAGGGGCCAAGAGACCCAGTACTTC
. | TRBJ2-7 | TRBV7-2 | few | CASSFRRDEQYF | TGTGCCAGCAGCTTTAGGCGAGACGAGCAGTACTTC
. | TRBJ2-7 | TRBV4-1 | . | CASSPGDLGSEQYF | TGCGCCAGCAGCCCCGGGGACTTGGGGAGTGAGCAGTACTTC
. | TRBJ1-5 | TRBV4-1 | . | CASSQEQGNLQPQHF | TGCGCCAGCAGCCAAGAGCAGGGTAATCTTCAGCCCCAGCATTTT
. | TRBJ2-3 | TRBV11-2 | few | CASSPTGWGTDTQYF | TGTGCCAGCAGCCCTACAGGGTGGGGCACAGATACGCAGTATTTT
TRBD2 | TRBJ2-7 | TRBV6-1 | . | CASILPPSGGVSYEQYF | TGTGCCAGCATCCTTCCCCCTAGCGGGGGGGTCTCCTACGAGCAGTACTTC
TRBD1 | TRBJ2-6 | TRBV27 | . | CASSSPGTGSGANVLTF | TGTGCCAGCAGTTCGCCCGGGACAGGCTCCGGGGCCAACGTCCTGACTTTC
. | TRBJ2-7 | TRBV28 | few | CASITGQGSYEQYF | TGTGCCAGCATCACGGGCCAGGGGTCCTACGAGCAGTACTTC
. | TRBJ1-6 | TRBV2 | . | CASSEQSAGDSPLHF | TGTGCCAGCAGTGAACAGTCAGCAGGTGATTCACCCCTCCACTTT
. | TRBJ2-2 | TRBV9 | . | CASRSGISNTGELFF | TGTGCCAGCAGGTCGGGAATTTCGAACACCGGGGAGCTGTTTTTT
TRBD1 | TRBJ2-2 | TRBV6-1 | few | CASEGQGGTGELFF | TGTGCCAGCGAAGGACAGGGTGGAACCGGGGAGCTGTTTTTT
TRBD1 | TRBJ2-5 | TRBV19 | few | CASSNRDRAYQETQYF | TGTGCCAGTAGTAACCGGGACAGAGCGTACCAAGAGACCCAGTACTTC
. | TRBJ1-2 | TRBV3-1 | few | CASSQPAGLYGYTF | TGTGCCAGCAGCCAACCCGCAGGCCTCTATGGCTACACCTTC
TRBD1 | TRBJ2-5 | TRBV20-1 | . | CSGLDRGRGTQYF | TGCAGTGGTTTGGACAGGGGCCGCGGGACCCAGTACTTC
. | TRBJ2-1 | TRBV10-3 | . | CAISLLGIYNEQFF | TGTGCCATCAGTTTATTAGGAATCTACAATGAGCAGTTCTTC
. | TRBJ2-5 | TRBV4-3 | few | CASSQARQVQETQYF | TGCGCCAGCAGCCAAGCCCGACAGGTCCAAGAGACCCAGTACTTC
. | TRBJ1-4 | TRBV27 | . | CASSFSGDYEKLFF | TGTGCCAGCAGTTTTTCCGGGGACTATGAAAAACTGTTTTTT
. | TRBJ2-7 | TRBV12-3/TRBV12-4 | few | CASSAPQGRLDEQYF | TGTGCCAGCAGTGCCCCCCAGGGCAGATTGGACGAGCAGTACTTC
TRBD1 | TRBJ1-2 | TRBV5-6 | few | CASSSAPGQGIGSGGYTF | TGTGCCAGCAGCAGCGCGCCGGGACAGGGAATAGGAAGCGGCGGCTACACCTTC
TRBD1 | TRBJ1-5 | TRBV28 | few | CATKGQIGFQPQHF | TGTGCCACCAAGGGACAGATAGGTTTTCAGCCCCAGCATTTT
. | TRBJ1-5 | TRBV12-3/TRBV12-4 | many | CASSLFGQPQHF | TGTGCCAGCAGTTTGTTTGGTCAGCCCCAGCATTTT
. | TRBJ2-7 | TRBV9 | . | CASSVASSSYEQYF | TGTGCCAGCAGCGTAGCTTCCAGTTCCTACGAGCAGTACTTC
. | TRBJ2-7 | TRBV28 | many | CASSSPSDALEQYF | TGTGCCAGCAGTTCTCCTAGCGACGCCCTCGAGCAGTACTTC
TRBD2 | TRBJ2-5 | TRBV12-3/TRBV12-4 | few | CASRSGTSGQETQYF | TGTGCCAGCAGATCCGGGACTAGCGGCCAAGAGACCCAGTACTTC
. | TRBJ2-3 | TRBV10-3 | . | CAISDLVTSQDTQYF | TGTGCCATCAGTGATTTAGTCACATCACAGGATACGCAGTATTTT
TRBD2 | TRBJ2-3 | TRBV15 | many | CATSKGLAALNADTQYF | TGTGCCACCAGCAAGGGACTAGCGGCACTCAATGCAGATACGCAGTATTTT
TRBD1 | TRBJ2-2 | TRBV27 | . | CASSFRVAGGWVTGELFF | TGTGCCAGCAGTTTTAGGGTGGCAGGGGGCTGGGTCACCGGGGAGCTGTTTTTT
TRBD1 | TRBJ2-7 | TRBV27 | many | CASSLSGRTGYDEQYF | TGTGCCAGCAGTTTATCAGGAAGGACAGGGTATGACGAGCAGTACTTC
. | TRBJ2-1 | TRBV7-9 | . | CASSLEGPNEQFF | TGTGCCAGCAGCTTAGAGGGTCCCAATGAGCAGTTCTTC
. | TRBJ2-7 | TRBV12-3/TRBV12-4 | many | CASSPRKDTYEQYF | TGTGCCAGCAGCCCACGTAAGGACACCTACGAGCAGTACTTC
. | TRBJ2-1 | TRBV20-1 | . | CSAREDSGLSYNEQFF | TGCAGTGCTAGAGAGGACAGTGGATTGTCCTACAATGAGCAGTTCTTC
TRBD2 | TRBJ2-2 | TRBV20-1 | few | CCARPTSGGISTGELFF | TGCTGCGCTAGACCGACTAGCGGGGGGATCTCCACCGGGGAGCTGTTTTTT
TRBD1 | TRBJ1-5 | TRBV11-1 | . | CASMSGTGVPGGNQPQHF | TGTGCCAGCATGAGCGGGACAGGGGTGCCCGGGGGCAATCAGCCCCAGCATTTT
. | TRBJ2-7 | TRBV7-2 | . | CASSQYGGPYEQYF | TGTGCCAGCAGCCAATACGGGGGGCCCTACGAGCAGTACTTC
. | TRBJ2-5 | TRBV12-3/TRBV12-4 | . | CASRLGAQETQYF | TGTGCCAGCAGACTAGGGGCGCAAGAGACCCAGTACTTC